Presented here are 10 T cell receptor beta chains from one specimen sequenced in a study of identical twins. In TCRdb, the 5' RACE reads were re-called with MiXCR into one record per CDR3 protein. In the table there are roughly 190,000 distinct CDR3 sequences, around a sixth of which are singletons. These data were likewise used in another study, on T cells expressing NK-cell markers.

Sequencing was carried out using CD8+ T cells sorted from blood. The receptor set was obtained from a young woman in good health.

The rearrangement uses TRBV29-1 and TRBJ2-2; tentative D call: TRBD2 (5 bases). V was shortened by 1 base and J by 6 bases, with 12 bases between the two germline ends. The length of the CDR3 is 14 residues. CDR1 is SQVTM and CDR2 is ANQGSEA in the germline V gene. The CDR3, as DNA: TGCAGCGTTGAAGGAGGAGGTTCCCCCGGGGAGCTGTTTTTT. Encoded protein: CSVEGGGSPGELFF.

J is TRBJ1-2 and V is TRBV27; D ambiguous. Germline values: CDR1 MNHEY, CDR2 SMNVEV (reference sequence). The V end lost 3 bases, the J end lost 3 bases, and 17 bases lay between the germline ends. This CDR3 region has 16 residues. The CDR3 loop reads CASSFLPVFLYYGYTF. Here the CDR3 DNA reads TGTGCCAGCAGTTTTCTTCCTGTTTTCCTCTACTATGGCTACACCTTC.

This clonotype was recorded a few times. The rearrangement links TRBV2 to TRBJ2-7; 10 nucleotides line up with TRBD2. The J segment lost 1 base and the V segment lost 0 bases, leaving 9 bases of the junction unmatched. Germline V gives CDR1 SNHLY, CDR2 FYNNEI. The CDR3 is 18 amino acids. The CDR3 loop is CASSEAGLAVRGSYEQYF. The DNA of the CDR3 is TGTGCCAGCAGTGAAGCTGGACTAGCGGTACGCGGATCCTACGAGCAGTACTTC.

This clonotype was counted only a few times. The chain has TRBV6-6 and TRBJ1-2; a possible D gene is TRBD1 (6 bases). V lost 4 bases, J lost 6 bases, and 9 bases lay in between. The CDR3 extends over 12 amino acids. Germline V lookup: CDR1 MNHNY, CDR2 SVGAGI (reference sequence). In DNA form, the CDR3 reads TGTGCCAGCAGTTTGGGGGCGCATGGCTACACCTTC. It encodes CASSLGAHGYTF.

The table lists this clonotype with a few counts. Here the CDR3 reads CASSSYHRALDEQYF. The CDR3 nucleotides read TGTGCCAGCAGTTCTTATCACCGGGCCCTCGACGAGCAGTACTTC. V and J are TRBV27 and TRBJ2-7; D unresolved. Germline V gene data show CDR1 as MNHEY and CDR2 as SMNVEV (reference sequence). This CDR3 has 15 amino acids. With 4 bases removed from V and 5 bases from J, the gap between germline ends came to 18 bases.

This clonotype was found a few times. J is TRBJ2-2 and V is TRBV2; 9 nucleotides align to TRBD2. Germline trimming cut 8 bases from V and 5 bases from J; bases unmatched to any gene: 3. The CDR3 is made up of 13 amino acids. Germline V gene lookup returns CDR1 SNHLY and CDR2 FYNNEI. CDR3 in DNA: TGTGCCAGCGGGACTAGCTTTACCGGGGAGCTGTTTTTT. Residues: CASGTSFTGELFF.

This clonotype was recorded a few times. The chain recombines TRBV15 with TRBJ2-1; unclear D gene. Germline assignment: CDR1 LNHNV and CDR2 YYDKDF (reference sequence). The V gene lost 4 bases and the J gene lost 6 bases, with 13 bases spanning the gap. The CDR3 totals 14 residues. For the CDR3, the DNA is TGTGCCACCAGCACCCCAACAGTGGCCAATGAGCAGTTCTTC. Translation gives CATSTPTVANEQFF.

This clonotype has a handful of counts. The chain has TRBV2 and TRBJ2-5, with D perhaps matching TRBD2 (6 bases). CDR1 SNHLY and CDR2 FYNNEI come from the germline V gene. Trimming removed 6 bases from V and 5 bases from J, with 13 bases in between. This CDR3 spans 13 amino acids. The CDR3 DNA follows: TGTGCCAGCAGCATCAAGGGGAGGGAGACCCAGTACTTC. As protein: CASSIKGRETQYF.

The V call is TRBV20-1, the J call TRBJ1-2, with D possibly matching TRBD1 (5 bases). V was trimmed by 6 bases and J by 4 bases, leaving 21 bases between them. CDR3 length: 15 amino acids. The germline gives CDR1 DFQATT, CDR2 SNEGSKA (reference sequence). CDR3 sequence reads: CSARLSGGDIYGYTF. CDR3 sequence (DNA): TGCAGTGCCCGCCTTAGTGGAGGGGATATCTATGGCTACACCTTC.

The rearrangement links TRBV6-2 or TRBV6-3 to TRBJ2-5; D is possibly TRBD2 (6 bases). Germline V gene lookup returns CDR1 MNHEY and CDR2 SVGEGT. The CDR3 contains 14 residues. Trimming stripped 5 bases from V and 5 bases from J, with 15 bases between. CDR3 nucleotides: TGTGCCAGCAGTCCCCCGGGAGATACGGAGACCCAGTACTTC. This codes for CASSPPGDTETQYF.